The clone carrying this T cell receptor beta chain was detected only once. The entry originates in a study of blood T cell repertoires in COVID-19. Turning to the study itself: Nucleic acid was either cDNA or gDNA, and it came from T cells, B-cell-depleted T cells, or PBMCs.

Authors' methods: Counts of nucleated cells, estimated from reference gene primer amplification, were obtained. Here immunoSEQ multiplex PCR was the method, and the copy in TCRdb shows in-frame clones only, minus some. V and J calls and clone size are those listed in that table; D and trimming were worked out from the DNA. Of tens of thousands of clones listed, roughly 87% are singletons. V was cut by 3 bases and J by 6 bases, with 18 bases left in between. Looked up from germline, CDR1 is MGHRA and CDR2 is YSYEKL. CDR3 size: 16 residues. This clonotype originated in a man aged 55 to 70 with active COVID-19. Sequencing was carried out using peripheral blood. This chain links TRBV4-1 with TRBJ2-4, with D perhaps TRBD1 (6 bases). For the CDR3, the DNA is TGCGCCAGCAGCCAGAGGGGGAGAGACGGATTAAACATTCAGTACTTC. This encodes CASSQRGRDGLNIQYF.